This T cell receptor (beta chain) came from a study of T-cell memory formation after mild COVID-19. Germline V gene sequence: CDR1 MNHEY, CDR2 SVGAGI. V shed 2 bases, J shed 6 bases, and the junction held 8 bases outside the gene matches. The CDR3 is 15 amino acids. The TCR alpha and TCR beta cDNA libraries, bearing sample barcodes and UMIs, were generated by 5'RACE using constant-segment primers. TCRdb reanalysed the 5' RACE reads using MiXCR and keeps one entry per CDR3 protein. The sample includes hundreds of thousands of distinct CDR3 sequences, about 22% of them seen just once. This clonotype has only one observation.

This receptor was taken from an adult woman who had mild COVID-19 (a few samples of this study predate the infection). Cell type and time point are not known. V and J are TRBV6-5 and TRBJ2-5; 8 nucleotides agree with TRBD2. What was sequenced was PBMCs or a T cell subset sorted from them (not recorded which). CDR3 sequence reads: CASSYGGTREKTQYF. The CDR3 DNA reads TGTGCCAGCAGTTACGGAGGGACTAGAGAGAAGACCCAGTACTTC.